Below are 30 T cell receptor beta chains sequenced from a single sample in a study of cytomegalovirus exposure and HLA in healthy donors. The study ran its PCR with 60 Vbeta and 13 Jbeta primers. Some clones are missing from TCRdb's copy, which holds only in-frame ones; the method was immunoSEQ multiplex PCR. This sample has roughly 130,000 clones, with about 82% found just once. The material sequenced was PBMCs. The source of these receptors is a man aged 25-40 years in good health and CMV-seronegative.

As concerns this clone: At one of its ends the junction is not consistent with the germline gene, which may arise from a read error. The chain joins TRBV6-1 to TRBJ2-1; 8 nucleotides align to TRBD1. The CDR3 spans 11 residues. Germline loops: CDR1 MNHNS, CDR2 SASEGT. CDR3 DNA: TGTGCCAGCAGCGAAAGTGGGGACAGGCTCTTC. Translation: CASSESGDRLF.

The chain recombines TRBV13 with TRBJ2-4; D may be TRBD1 (6 bases). V dropped 4 bases and J dropped 1 base, with 8 bases sitting between them. Germline V CDR1 and CDR2: PRHDT, FYEKMQ (reference sequence). This CDR3 region has 14 residues. CDR3 in DNA: TGTGCCAGCAGCTACACAGGGGCCAAAAACATTCAGTACTTC. It codes for CASSYTGAKNIQYF.

This clone has only one observation. This chain joins TRBV28 and TRBJ1-5; D is unclear. Between the trimmed V and J ends, which lost 10 bases and 0 bases, there was a span of 7 bases. CDR1 and CDR2 from the germline V gene are MDHEN and SYDVKM. The CDR3 loop spans 12 amino acids. The CDR3 sequence is CATRYSNQPQHF. CDR3 nucleotides: TGTGCCACTCGTTATAGCAATCAGCCCCAGCATTTT.

This clone occurred once. The genes are TRBV6-5 and TRBJ2-1, with D perhaps TRBD2 (6 bases). Per the germline V gene, CDR1 is MNHEY and CDR2 is SVGAGI. Trimming left V 4 bases short and J 6 bases short, with 13 bases between. CDR3 length: 14 amino acids. This CDR3 reads CASSWGLAPNEQFF. CDR3 coding DNA: TGTGCCAGCAGTTGGGGACTCGCTCCCAATGAGCAGTTCTTC.

This rearrangement joins TRBV4-1 to TRBJ2-3; TRBD2 aligns across 8 bases. V shed 0 bases and J 2 bases; nucleotides not matched to a gene: 7. CDR1 and CDR2 (germline): MGHRA, YSYEKL. This CDR3 region has 17 residues. Written as DNA, the CDR3 is TGCGCCAGCAGCCAAGATTCAGCTAGCGGGTACACAGATACGCAGTATTTT. Protein sequence: CASSQDSASGYTDTQYF.

V is TRBV7-2 and J is TRBJ2-7; TRBD1 matches 8 bases. There are 15 residues in the CDR3. Looked up from germline, CDR1 is SGHTA and CDR2 is FQGNSA. Losses at the gene ends were 5 bases for V and 0 bases for J; bases not matched to a gene: 6. CDR3 nucleotide sequence: TGTGCCAGCAGCGGCACGACAGGGGTCTCCTACGAGCAGTACTTC. Protein product: CASSGTTGVSYEQYF.

This sequence joins TRBV19 and TRBJ2-1; TRBD2 might be the D (5 bases). This CDR3 contains 15 residues. Germline CDR1 reads LNHDA; CDR2 reads SQIVND (reference sequence). Trimming pared 4 bases from V and 1 base from J, leaving 11 bases between. CDR3: CASSTRGDSYNEQFF. The CDR3, as DNA: TGTGCCAGTAGTACCCGGGGAGATTCCTACAATGAGCAGTTCTTC. Based on the CDR3 plus reference TRBV19 and TRBJ2-1, the full variable domain is DGGITQSPKYLFRKEGQNVTLSCEQNLNHDAMYWYRQDPGQGLRLIYYSQIVNDFQKGDIAEGYSVSREKKESFPLTVTSAQKNPTAFYLCASSTRGDSYNEQFFGPGTRLTVL.

J is TRBJ2-3 and V is TRBV27, with D perhaps TRBD1 (5 bases). Germline values: CDR1 MNHEY, CDR2 SMNVEV (reference sequence). The CDR3 sequence is 16 residues long. Trimming removed 5 bases at V and 2 bases at J, with 17 bases between. CDR3 bases: TGTGCCAGCAGTCCCTCCCTTGGCAGGGTCACAGATACGCAGTATTTT. It is translated as CASSPSLGRVTDTQYF.

The chain recombines TRBV28 with TRBJ2-7; 7 positions agree with TRBD1. The CDR3 covers 15 residues. Germline-derived CDR1 and CDR2 are MDHEN and SYDVKM. Germline trimming cut 3 bases from V and 2 bases from J; bases unmatched to any gene: 7. The CDR3 loop reads CASSFHRDRTYEQYF. CDR3 DNA: TGTGCCAGCAGTTTTCACCGGGACAGAACCTACGAGCAGTACTTC.

The chain carries TRBV7-6 and TRBJ2-7; 10 bases fit TRBD2. Germline assignment: CDR1 SGHVS and CDR2 FNYEAQ. J gave up 3 bases and V 5 bases, and 10 bases lay outside the gene matches. This CDR3 has 16 amino acids. CDR3: CASSPALAGALYEQYF. CDR3 DNA sequence: TGTGCCAGCAGCCCCGCCCTAGCGGGGGCCCTCTACGAGCAGTACTTC.

The gene calls are TRBV4-1 and TRBJ1-2; TRBD1 matches 7 bases. This CDR3 has 15 amino acids. Trimming at V came to 3 bases and at J to 1 base, leaving 5 bases not matched to a gene. CDR1 and CDR2 (germline): MGHRA, YSYEKL. The CDR3 DNA reads as TGCGCCAGCAGCCAGCCGGGACAGAGTAACTATGGCTACACCTTC. Translation gives CASSQPGQSNYGYTF.

The gene calls are TRBV28 and TRBJ2-7; D remains ambiguous. CDR1 and CDR2 from the germline V gene are MDHEN and SYDVKM. The length of the CDR3 is 16 residues. Trimming shortened V by 7 bases and J by 4 bases, and 23 bases separated the two germline ends. Written as DNA, the CDR3 is TGTGCCAGCACCCCGTACTCTGCGGCTTCATCTTACGAGCAGTACTTC. This translates into CASTPYSAASSYEQYF.

V gene TRBV30 combines with J gene TRBJ2-2, with D tentatively TRBD2 (5 bases). V gave up 2 bases and J gave up 0 bases, with 10 bases separating them. Germline assignment: CDR1 GTSNPN and CDR2 SVGIG (reference sequence). This CDR3 contains 15 residues. The CDR3 reads CAWSTLGANTGELFF. For the CDR3, the DNA is TGTGCCTGGAGTACACTAGGTGCGAACACCGGGGAGCTGTTTTTT.

This chain joins TRBV11-2 and TRBJ2-3; no reliable D call. CDR3 length equals 14 residues. V dropped 8 bases and J dropped 1 base, with 13 bases sitting between them. Germline CDR1 reads SGHAT; CDR2 reads FQNNGV. CDR3 in amino acids: CASQLGIGTDTQYF. CDR3 DNA sequence: TGTGCCAGCCAACTTGGTATTGGCACAGATACGCAGTATTTT.

The chain has TRBV5-1 and TRBJ2-1, with TRBD1 matching 7 bases. Per the germline V gene, CDR1 is SGHRS and CDR2 is YFSETQ. The CDR3 contains 14 residues. The ends lost 3 bases at V and 10 bases at J; junction bases unmatched: 10. In nucleotides, the CDR3 is TGCGCCAGCAGCTCGGACAGGAGATCAATGGAGCAGTTCTTC. Translated: CASSSDRRSMEQFF. The full variable domain, with the rest looked up from reference TRBV5-1 and TRBJ2-1, is KAGVTQTPRYLIKTRGQQVTLSCSPISGHRSVSWYQQTPGQGLQFLFEYFSETQRNKGNFPGRFSGRQFSNSRSEMNVSTLELGDSALYLCASSSDRRSMEQFFGPGTRLTVL.

The chain recombines TRBV6-5 with TRBJ2-5, with TRBD1 matching 10 bases. Near its end, the DNA agrees better with TRBJ2-7, so the J call may be wrong. Germline CDR1 and CDR2: MNHEY and SVGAGI. The CDR3 length is 15 residues. CDR3 nucleotide sequence: TGTGCCAGCAGTTACGTTGGGACAGGGGTTGGCGAGCAGTACTTC. As protein: CASSYVGTGVGEQYF.

The table lists this clone with a few counts. This rearrangement joins TRBV7-9 to TRBJ2-5; maybe TRBD1 (6 bases). The CDR3 is 14 amino acids. Trimming took 6 bases from V and 7 from J, leaving 18 bases between them. CDR1 is SEHNR, CDR2 FQNEAQ, per germline (reference sequence). The CDR3 bases are TGTGCCAGCAGTTTCAGGGGCCAAGGGGGGACCCAGTACTTC. It yields the protein CASSFRGQGGTQYF.

The chain carries TRBV19 and TRBJ2-5; 9 positions match TRBD2. V was clipped by 5 bases and J by 5 bases; unmatched bases: 15. The CDR3 is made up of 17 amino acids. Germline V lookup: CDR1 LNHDA, CDR2 SQIVND (reference sequence). In nucleotides, the CDR3 is TGTGCCAGTAGTCCCCCGGGGGGCGGGAGGGTTTGGGAGACCCAGTACTTC. The encoded protein is CASSPPGGGRVWETQYF.

The rearrangement uses TRBV29-1 and TRBJ2-1, with 12 nucleotides matching TRBD2. V lost 5 bases to trimming and J lost 7 bases; unmatched junction nucleotides: 12. CDR3 length: 16 amino acids. Germline loops: CDR1 SQVTM, CDR2 ANQGSEA. The chain's CDR3 is CSVWTSGTYTGNEQFF. The CDR3 nucleotides are TGCAGCGTTTGGACTAGCGGGACTTACACGGGGAATGAGCAGTTCTTC.

This clone was observed a handful of times. The chain joins TRBV6-5 to TRBJ2-3; 10 bases line up with TRBD2. V lost 6 bases and J lost 5; bases outside the gene matches: 8. Looked up from germline, CDR1 is MNHEY and CDR2 is SVGAGI. The CDR3 spans 15 residues. The CDR3 here is CASRPLTSGVDTQYF. CDR3 coding DNA: TGTGCCAGCAGACCCCTTACTAGCGGGGTAGATACGCAGTATTTT.

CDR3 amino acids: CASSLESGGSGNTIYF. The DNA of the CDR3 is TGTGCCAGCAGCTTAGAGTCAGGGGGCAGTGGAAACACCATATATTTT. J is TRBJ1-3 and V is TRBV7-6, with TRBD1 identical over 8 bases. J lost 3 bases, V lost 1 base, and 5 bases had no gene match. The CDR3 covers 16 residues. In germline, CDR1 is SGHVS, CDR2 FNYEAQ.

Concerning this clone: Other DNA sequences in the sample encode the same CDR3. The chain joins TRBV5-1 to TRBJ2-7; D is ambiguous. CDR1 and CDR2 (germline): SGHRS, YFSETQ. The V end lost 0 bases, the J end lost 3 bases, and 7 bases lay between the germline ends. The CDR3 totals 13 residues. In nucleotides, the CDR3 is TGCGCCAGCAGCTTGGGGCAGGTCTACGAGCAGTACTTC. Encoded protein: CASSLGQVYEQYF. The whole variable domain, filled in from reference TRBV5-1 and TRBJ2-7, reads KAGVTQTPRYLIKTRGQQVTLSCSPISGHRSVSWYQQTPGQGLQFLFEYFSETQRNKGNFPGRFSGRQFSNSRSEMNVSTLELGDSALYLCASSLGQVYEQYFGPGTRLTVT.

The count of this clone is one. The chain is built from TRBV28 and TRBJ1-5, with D hard to call. CDR3 size: 16 residues. V lost 2 bases and J 4 bases, leaving 15 bases between the germline ends. Germline CDR1 MDHEN, CDR2 SYDVKM. The chain's CDR3 is CASSLIRQKKNQPQHF. CDR3 in DNA: TGTGCCAGCAGTTTAATCCGTCAGAAAAAAAATCAGCCCCAGCATTTT.

The chain is built from TRBV9 and TRBJ2-5; 8 positions match TRBD1. Trimming at V came to 4 bases and at J to 5 bases, leaving 13 bases not matched to a gene. CDR3 length: 16 amino acids. Germline assignment: CDR1 SGDLS and CDR2 YYNGEE. The CDR3 spells CASSLLGQGAMETQYF. The CDR3 bases are TGTGCCAGCAGCCTCCTGGGGCAGGGGGCTATGGAGACCCAGTACTTC.

V gene TRBV5-8 combines with J gene TRBJ1-5; 8 bases map to TRBD1. The length of the CDR3 is 18 residues. J was trimmed by 0 bases and V by 3 bases; bases with no gene match: 11. The germline V gene encodes CDR1 SGHTS and CDR2 YDEGEE. The CDR3 sequence: CASSWPGQDFYSNQPQHF. The CDR3 coding sequence is TGTGCCAGCAGCTGGCCGGGACAGGACTTTTATAGCAATCAGCCCCAGCATTTT.

This clone has more than one count but fewer than ten. This chain joins TRBV2 and TRBJ1-2; no reliable D call. Germline lookup yields CDR1 SNHLY and CDR2 FYNNEI. CDR3 length: 14 residues. Trimming removed 6 bases from V and 4 bases from J, with 15 bases in between. The DNA for the CDR3 is TGTGCCAGCAGGTTTGTGGGTTTAGCCTATGGCTACACCTTC. Its translation is CASRFVGLAYGYTF. Variable domain in full (rest from reference TRBV2 and TRBJ1-2): EPEVTQTPSHQVTQMGQEVILRCVPISNHLYFYWYRQILGQKVEFLVSFYNNEISEKSEIFDDQFSVERPDGSNFTLKIRSTKLEDSAMYFCASRFVGLAYGYTFGSGTRLTVV.

Worth noting for this clone: Other DNA variants within this sample encode the same CDR3. DNA for the CDR3: TGCGCCAGCAGCTTGAGGACAGCGAACACCGGGGAGCTGTTTTTT. It codes for CASSLRTANTGELFF. The chain links TRBV5-1 to TRBJ2-2, with D possibly being TRBD1 (6 bases). The V and J ends lost 1 base and 0 bases respectively, with 7 bases between them. Germline V gene data show CDR1 as SGHRS and CDR2 as YFSETQ. This CDR3 has 15 amino acids.

This chain connects TRBV29-1 to TRBJ1-1, with a weak D call TRBD1 (5 bases). The CDR3 contains 13 residues. The V gene's germline CDR1 is SQVTM and CDR2 ANQGSEA. Deletions cut 6 bases from V and 1 base from J, with 12 bases between. CDR3: CSVGQGGNTEAFF. The CDR3 DNA is TGCAGCGTGGGGCAGGGCGGGAACACTGAAGCTTTCTTT.

This chain uses TRBV7-6 with TRBJ1-2; 10 nucleotides align to TRBD1. The CDR3 loop spans 16 amino acids. Germline CDR1 and CDR2: SGHVS and FNYEAQ. Trimming at V came to 1 base and at J to 4 bases, leaving 6 bases not matched to a gene. The CDR3 bases are TGTGCCAGCAGCTTAGGAGGGACAGGGGAGCCCTATGGCTACACCTTC. Its translation: CASSLGGTGEPYGYTF. Drawing the rest from reference TRBV7-6 and TRBJ1-2, the complete variable domain is GAGVSQSPRYKVTKRGQDVALRCDPISGHVSLYWYRQALGQGPEFLTYFNYEAQQDKSGLPNDRFSAERPEGSISTLTIQRTEQRDSAMYRCASSLGGTGEPYGYTFGSGTRLTVV.

This clone was counted between two and nine times. The chain has TRBV5-1 and TRBJ2-2, with D perhaps matching TRBD1 (6 bases). This CDR3 is built from 16 residues. Germline V gives CDR1 SGHRS, CDR2 YFSETQ. Trimming took off 5 bases at V and 1 base at J, with 15 bases between the two ends. CDR3 sequence (DNA): TGCGCCAGCAGACCCGCGACAGGTCAGAACACCGGGGAGCTGTTTTTT. Its translation is CASRPATGQNTGELFF.